This TCR beta chain was recorded in a study of blood T cell repertoires in COVID-19. Study as a whole: The cDNA or gDNA used as material had been derived from T cells, B-cell-depleted T cells, or PBMCs.

Original processing methods: Estimation of nucleated cell counts was performed using reference gene primer amplification. TCRdb keeps only in-frame clones here, not all; method: immunoSEQ multiplex PCR. The D gene and trimming were derived from the DNA, and the V and J assignments and clone size from that table. The sample includes about 300,000 clones, about 84% of them seen just once. The origin of this receptor is a woman aged 45-65 years with acute or convalescent COVID-19. Sequenced sample: peripheral blood.

CDR3 sequence: CASSLAPTGQGGYTF. The DNA for the CDR3 is TGTGCCAGCAGCTTAGCCCCCACAGGACAAGGAGGCTACACCTTC. The chain recombines TRBV7-9 with TRBJ1-2; D is possibly TRBD1 (5 bases). Germline V gives CDR1 SEHNR, CDR2 FQNEAQ (reference sequence). The ends were cut back, 0 bases at V and 8 bases at J, with 16 bases in the middle. This CDR3 comprises 15 residues.